This T cell receptor (beta chain) was sequenced for a study of immune cell composition in non-small cell lung cancer. Assay used: immunoSEQ multiplex PCR; TCRdb lists only in-frame clones, some missing. The repertoire has around 11,000 clones, 50% to 75% of them found once; the top ten carry 15% to 20%. This clone was counted once. The specimen sequenced was lung tumor tissue. This receptor was identified in a human donor with non-small cell lung cancer.

DNA of the CDR3: TGTGCCAGCAGGACCAGGAGGACCCAGCCCCAGCATTTT. Translation gives CASRTRRTQPQHF. V and J are TRBV28 and TRBJ1-5; D gene uncertain. From germline, CDR1 is MDHEN and CDR2 SYDVKM. CDR3 size: 13 residues. Trimming took 6 bases from V and 7 from J, leaving 13 bases between them.